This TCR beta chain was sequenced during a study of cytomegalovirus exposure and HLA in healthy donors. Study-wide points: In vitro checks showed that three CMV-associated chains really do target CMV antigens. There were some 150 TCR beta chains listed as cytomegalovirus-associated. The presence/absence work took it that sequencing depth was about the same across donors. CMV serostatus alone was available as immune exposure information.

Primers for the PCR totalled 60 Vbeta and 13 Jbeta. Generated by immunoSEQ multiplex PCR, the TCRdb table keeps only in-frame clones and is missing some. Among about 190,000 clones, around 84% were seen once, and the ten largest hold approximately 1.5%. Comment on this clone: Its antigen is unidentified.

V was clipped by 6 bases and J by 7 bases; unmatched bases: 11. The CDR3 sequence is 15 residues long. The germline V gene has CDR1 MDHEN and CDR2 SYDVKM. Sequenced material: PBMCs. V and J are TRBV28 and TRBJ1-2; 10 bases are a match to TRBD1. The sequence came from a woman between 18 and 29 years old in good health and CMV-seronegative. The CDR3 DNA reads TGTGCCAGCAGAGATGGGACAGGGGCAGTAAGTGGCTACACCTTC. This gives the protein CASRDGTGAVSGYTF.